This note documents a single T cell receptor (beta chain) sequence. Which antigen it targets is not known. No much larger clone is present one base from it, and per-base qualities are unavailable. The CDR3 runs 15 amino acids, cysteine and phenylalanine included. Only the CDR3 region is kept as DNA, spanning 45 bases read in frame from base 1. Trimming removed 6 bases from V and 3 bases from J, leaving 18 bases between the germline ends. Via the germline V gene (reference sequence), CDR1 is WNHNN and CDR2 SYGVQD. The cohort consisted of fewer than 700 healthy bone marrow donors. At the time of sampling, all cohort members were nominally healthy, though unrecorded immune exposures were likely present. The donor was CMV seropositive and was included in the group of 250 to 300 seropositive cohort members. Each donor provided a peripheral blood sample, and peripheral blood mononuclear cells were used for TCR beta sequencing. The Qiagen DNeasy Blood Extraction Kit was used to extract genomic DNA from the blood cell samples.

This sample was taken from a study of cytomegalovirus exposure and HLA in healthy donors (dated by TCRdb to the late 2010s). For the wider study: An earlier analysis of roughly 500 of the donors reported more than 250 Gb of sequence data and more than 90 million unique TCR beta sequences from some 180 million T cells. Among about 360 genotyped donors of the cohort, an average of about 240,000 unique TCR beta nucleotide sequences were sequenced per donor, around 18% of them non-productive. An earlier analysis of fewer than 750 of the donors used high-throughput TCR beta sequencing to judge whether each TCR beta V gene segment behaved as functional or pseudogenic. The genetic ancestry cluster associated with self-reported Caucasian donors included over 65% of the 398 genotyped donors. All discovery cohort repertoires had been generated using a single sequencing platform. Roughly five DR-DQ haplotypes were handled as single units for association and clustering, since linkage in the cohort was strong. Both class I and class II loci were covered by HLA typing, at four-digit resolution. Donor age, sex, ethnicity and CMV serostatus were compiled alongside the repertoire data. The study was designed to test whether signatures of past pathogen exposure could be identified by cataloging public T cell receptors. Typing coverage varied by locus: roughly 629-640 donors for A, B, C, DRB1 and DQB1; approximately 520 for DQA1; about 590 for DPA1; roughly 450 for DPB1. In addition to the first cohort of 666 subjects, a separate validation cohort of 130 or so different subjects was used. To study patterns of TCR occurrence, a later analysis re-analyzed previously published TCR beta repertoires from around 670 donors and added high-resolution HLA genotyping. A later genetic analysis used genome-wide SNP genotypes for about three fifths of the 666 donors, treating that subset as a discovery cohort. The later analysis used no new phenotypic data to find candidate immune exposures, relying instead on TCR beta sequences and their occurrence across donors. Around 320 gigabases of sequencing data and some 85 million unique TCR sequences were included in an early release covering roughly 700 HLA-typed donors. To predict cytomegalovirus infection status, the study brought together high-throughput TCR immunosequencing, statistical association of individual TCRs with disease status, and machine learning. The T cell repertoires of under 750 subjects were profiled by immunosequencing and related to cytomegalovirus serostatus. Study-level results and caveats: HLA typing was unavailable for some donors at each locus, so association tests used only the typed subset. According to the authors, the approach could potentially be generalized to other disease states and immunological phenotypes. While some public TCRs were present in many individuals, most TCR sequences turned up only very rarely across donors. A few of the identified cytomegalovirus-associated TCR beta chains were confirmed in vitro to be specific for cytomegalovirus antigens. According to a later analysis, TCR association rates differed among HLA loci, with DRB1 alleles showing the most associated TCRs and HLA-C alleles showing the fewest. In a later analysis, most CMV-associated TCR beta chains were found to appear HLA-restricted, with HLA associations seemingly driven largely by CMV exposure. In a later analysis, 16,951 TCR beta sequences were associated with specific HLA alleles at a false discovery rate of 0.05. The classifier was reported to diagnose cytomegalovirus status with high specificity and sensitivity in both the original cohort and the validation cohort. In a later analysis, several top co-occurrence clusters were reported to appear linked to parvovirus B19, influenza, CMV and Epstein-Barr virus. In an earlier analysis of 587 of the donors, most TCR beta V segments appeared in productive rearrangements about 87% or about 30% of the time, broadly matching IMGT annotations. Compared with equally common non-associated chains, HLA-associated TCR beta chains in a later analysis were more clonally expanded and had lower generation probabilities. Strong co-occurrence of HLA alleles, especially DR and DQ, made assigning TCR associations to individual alleles difficult. V-gene and J-gene trimming of TCR beta chains was associated with a missense DCLRE1C variant in a later genetic analysis, and the association was replicated in an independent cohort. In this cohort, only TCR beta chains were sequenced, and detectable features were limited by the absence of alpha or paired-chain data. The presence/absence analyses assumed that sequencing depth was roughly uniform across donors, and that assumption may not be true. Because counts were too low, fewer than 20 rarely observed V segments, including chromosome 9 orphons, were excluded from the earlier analysis of around 640 of the donors. In the study, about 150 TCR beta chains were listed as associated with cytomegalovirus. Compared with the roughly 670-donor mean, donors in an Asian-associated ancestry cluster had fewer N-insertions in productive TCRs, according to a later genetic analysis. Because the 87-base-pair reads could not distinguish some IMGT-functional V segments, including TRBV6-2 and TRBV6-3, those segments were excluded. Linkage disequilibrium might explain the correlated functional status among segregating V segments, but an unknown experimental factor could not be ruled out. Immune exposure information for the cohort was limited to CMV serostatus. A further reported finding was that TCR beta sequences accurately predicted the HLA-A and HLA-B alleles for most subjects in the first cohort. The sequencing pipeline was judged likely to have produced a cluster of highly shared sequence variants as a technical artifact.

Library creation used the immunoSEQ multiplex PCR assay. For the multiplex PCR, a mixture combining 60 forward primers for TCR Vbeta segments and 13 reverse primers for TCR Jbeta segments was used. The CDR3 region of rearranged TCR beta genes was amplified from genomic DNA with a multiplex PCR assay. The amplified TCR beta libraries were sequenced on the Illumina HiSeq System as 87-base-pair reads. The paper's processing steps were these. Across the 666 repertoires, a later analysis counted around 80 million unique TCR beta chains, 9.5 million to 12 million of which were shared by at least two donors. To remove PCR and sequencing errors, raw reads were error-corrected and collapsed into unique sequences using a nearest-neighbor algorithm that merged closely related sequences. CDR3 sequences were aligned to IMGT reference sequences to assign V, D and J gene segments. For a sequence to be retained, a match of at least six nucleotides to both a V gene segment and a J gene segment was required. A rearrangement was called productive if the CDR3 had no stop codons and remained in frame with V and J, and every other rearrangement was called non-productive. Following IMGT convention, CDR3 was defined as the stretch from the second conserved V-encoded cysteine to the conserved J-encoded phenylalanine. The earlier analysis of approximately 590 of the donors excluded any sequence lacking an unambiguous match to a single V gene segment. An earlier analysis of 500 to 600 of the donors classified V segments as functional when productive rearrangements were above 56.7% and as segregating when the standard deviation between donors was above 5%. A statistical classification framework was built for diagnosing cytomegalovirus status from the catalog of TCR beta chain sequences. In a later analysis, TCR nucleotide sequences were compared against IMGT/GENE-DB human TR gene sequences so that V and J genes could be assigned. A later analysis assigned CDR3 sequences and most-parsimonious VDJ recombination scenarios with the TCRdist pipeline. A later analysis defined each TCR beta chain by its CDR3 amino acid sequence plus V-gene family, and excluded reads lacking a unique V-gene family. In a later analysis, several hundred highly shared, low-generation-probability nucleotide sequences were removed to address suspected cross-contamination and a sequencing artifact. For each public chain, a later analysis derived a clonal expansion index from normalized ranks of inferred template counts within each repertoire. Generation probabilities in a later analysis came from a VDJ recombination model fitted to out-of-frame rearrangements, and those results were checked against IGoR. In a later analysis, TCR-TCR, TCR-HLA and TCR-CMV co-occurrence was scored with hypergeometric tests, and a repertoire-size bias correction was applied to TCR pairs. A later analysis estimated false discovery rates by permuting HLA or CMV assignments 20 times. In a later analysis, co-occurring TCRs were grouped using DBSCAN, and TCRdist sequence similarity was added for clustering within HLA-allele-positive subsets. For co-occurrence clustering, repertoires with fewer than 30,000 or more than 120,000 public chains were excluded, along with 4 to 6 repertoires with anomalous nucleotide sharing. This immuneACCESS table, as held by TCRdb, lists in-frame sequences with V and J called but not all clones. Of the missing ones, under half trace to an unresolved V gene in checked studies; the others have no known cause. V and J calls and clone size follow that table, whereas D and trimming were derived from the DNA. This sample lists some 200,000 clones; under 9.5% were detected once. The ten largest clones represent approximately 1.4% of the sample.

Here the chain combines TRBV10-1 and TRBJ2-7; TRBD2 could be the D gene, as 5 bases match. This TCR was sampled from a woman aged 25 to 45 in good health and CMV-seropositive. The specimen sequenced was PBMCs. The sequence in DNA is TGCGCCAGCAGAATCAGCCGGGGTGCTAGCTACGAGCAGTACTTC. Its amino acids are CASRISRGASYEQYF.